These T cell receptor beta chains were read from a single sample in a study of CD8+CD57+ T cells in acquired aplastic anemia. TCRdb used MiXCR to reprocess the reads, holding one entry per CDR3 protein. The sample lists roughly 500,000 distinct CDR3 sequences, roughly a third seen once, with about 0.8% in the top ten. The source material was sorted CD4+, CD8+, or CD8+CD57+ T cells (not recorded which) from PBMCs. These receptors came from a human donor with aplastic anemia. Both conserved end residues are trimmed from each CDR3.

TRBV25-1	ASSYPGRGDYEQY
TRBV29-1	SFGQTYGYT
TRBV12-5	ASGLDNSPLH
TRBV20-1	SASVYGEYTDTQY
TRBV20-1	SANGAVRRFVGQY
TRBV20-1	SARGEGYGYT
TRBV6-5	ASSYSQGGETQY
TRBV7-2	ASSLDREEKLF
TRBV19	GDRRAEAF
TRBV20-1	SATRDSLMNTEAF
TRBV11-1	ASSLALAGNNEQF
TRBV6-2/TRBV6-3	ASSYWDQPQH
TRBV5-1	ASSPSGQVGQPQH
TRBV12-3/TRBV12-4	ASRTGGEKYGYT
TRBV7-2	ASSRYPNSPLH